The clone carrying this T cell receptor beta chain was observed once. The data were obtained in a study of blood T cell repertoires in COVID-19. Study summary: Researchers got acute and convalescent COVID-19 samples from the United States, Italy and Spain. The analysed material was cDNA or gDNA that came from T cells, B-cell-depleted T cells, or PBMCs.

Per germline, CDR1 KGHSH and CDR2 LQKENI. This CDR3 comprises 15 residues. V was clipped by 6 bases and J by 7 bases, with 18 bases between them. How the authors handled the data: From reference gene primer amplification, estimates of nucleated cell counts were derived. Measured with immunoSEQ multiplex PCR; TCRdb has only the in-frame clones, and not every one. The V and J calls and clone size were taken over from that table, and D and trimming were inferred from the DNA. The data hold about 32,000 clones, with 93% observed a single time. V gene TRBV18 combines with J gene TRBJ1-4; D call uncertain. Sequenced sample: peripheral blood. The origin of this receptor is a male donor with active COVID-19. The CDR3 DNA follows: TGTGCCAGCTCCCCCCGGAGGGATTTGGGTGAAAAACTGTTTTTT. Its protein is CASSPRRDLGEKLFF.